This T cell receptor (beta chain) is from a study of blood T cell repertoires in COVID-19. Study in general: Sites in the United States, Italy and Spain provided acute and convalescent COVID-19 samples. Nucleic acid was either cDNA or gDNA, and it came from T cells, B-cell-depleted T cells, or PBMCs.

Data came from immunoSEQ multiplex PCR; TCRdb stores just in-frame clones and leaves some out. The table includes roughly 220,000 clones, approximately 82% detected once. Residents of over 20 US areas, aged roughly 18 to 89 years, made up the participants. Two negative PCRs, clearance, or symptom resolution had been documented for recovered Cohort 3 donors. The sample taken for sequencing was PBMCs or T cells enriched from blood (not recorded which). The receptor was isolated from a man in his forties or fifties who had recovered from COVID-19.

In DNA form, the CDR3 reads TGTGCCAGCGACCCGAGCGGGGGGGCGGCAGATACGCAGTATTTT. This translates into CASDPSGGAADTQYF. The chain employs TRBV11-1 and TRBJ2-3; 10 bases line up with TRBD2. With 8 bases clipped from V and 4 bases from J, the junction kept 9 bases outside the gene matches. The CDR3 consists of 15 residues. CDR1 and CDR2 from the germline V gene are SGHAT and FQDESV (reference sequence). Together with reference TRBV11-1 and TRBJ2-3, the CDR3 gives the full variable domain: EAEVAQSPRYKITEKSQAVAFWCDPISGHATLYWYRQILGQGPELLVQFQDESVVDDSQLPKDRFSAERLKGVDSTLKIQPAELGDSAMYLCASDPSGGAADTQYFGPGTRLTVL.